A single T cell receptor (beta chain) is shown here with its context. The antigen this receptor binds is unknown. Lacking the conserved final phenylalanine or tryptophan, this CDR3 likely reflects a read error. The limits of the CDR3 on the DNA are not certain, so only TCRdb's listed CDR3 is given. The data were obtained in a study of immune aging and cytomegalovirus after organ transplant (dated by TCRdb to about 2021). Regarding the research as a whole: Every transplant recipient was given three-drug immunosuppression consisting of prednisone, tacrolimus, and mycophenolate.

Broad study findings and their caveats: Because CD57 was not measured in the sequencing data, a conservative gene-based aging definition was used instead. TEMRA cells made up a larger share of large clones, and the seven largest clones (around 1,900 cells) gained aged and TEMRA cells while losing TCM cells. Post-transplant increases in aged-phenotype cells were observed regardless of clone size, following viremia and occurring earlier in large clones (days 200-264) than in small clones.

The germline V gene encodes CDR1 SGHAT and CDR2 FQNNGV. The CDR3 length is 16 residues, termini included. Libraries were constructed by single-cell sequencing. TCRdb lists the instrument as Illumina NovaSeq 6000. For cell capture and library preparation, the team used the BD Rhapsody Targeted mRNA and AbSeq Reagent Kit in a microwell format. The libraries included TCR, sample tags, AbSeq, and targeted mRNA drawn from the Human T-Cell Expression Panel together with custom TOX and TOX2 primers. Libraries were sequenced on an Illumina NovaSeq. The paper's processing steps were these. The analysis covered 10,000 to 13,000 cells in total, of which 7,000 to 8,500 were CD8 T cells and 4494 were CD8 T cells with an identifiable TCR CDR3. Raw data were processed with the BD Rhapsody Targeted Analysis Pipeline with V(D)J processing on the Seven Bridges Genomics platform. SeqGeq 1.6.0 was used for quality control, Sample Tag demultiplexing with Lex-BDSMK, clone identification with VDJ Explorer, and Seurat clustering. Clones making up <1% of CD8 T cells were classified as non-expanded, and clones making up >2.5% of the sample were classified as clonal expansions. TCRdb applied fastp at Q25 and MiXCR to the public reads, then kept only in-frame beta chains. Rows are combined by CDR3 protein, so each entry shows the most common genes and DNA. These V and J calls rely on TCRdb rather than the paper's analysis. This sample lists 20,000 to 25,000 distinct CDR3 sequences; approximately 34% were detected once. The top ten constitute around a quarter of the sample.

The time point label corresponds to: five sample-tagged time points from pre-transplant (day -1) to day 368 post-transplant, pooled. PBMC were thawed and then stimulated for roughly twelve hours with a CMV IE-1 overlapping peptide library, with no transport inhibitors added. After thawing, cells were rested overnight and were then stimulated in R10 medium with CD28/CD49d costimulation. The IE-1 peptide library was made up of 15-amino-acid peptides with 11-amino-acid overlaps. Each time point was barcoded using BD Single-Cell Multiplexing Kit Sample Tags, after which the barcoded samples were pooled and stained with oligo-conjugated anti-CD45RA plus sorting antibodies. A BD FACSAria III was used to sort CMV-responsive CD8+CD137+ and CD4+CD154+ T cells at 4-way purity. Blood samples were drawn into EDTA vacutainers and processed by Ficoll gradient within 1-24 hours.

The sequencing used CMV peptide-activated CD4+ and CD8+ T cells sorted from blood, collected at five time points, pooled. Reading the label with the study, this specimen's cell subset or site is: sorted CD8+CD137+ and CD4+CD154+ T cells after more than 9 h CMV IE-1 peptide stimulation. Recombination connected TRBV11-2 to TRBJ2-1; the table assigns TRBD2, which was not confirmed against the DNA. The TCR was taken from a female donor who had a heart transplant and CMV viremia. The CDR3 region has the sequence CVSRPVRSGSEHEQLS.